This T cell receptor beta chain derives from a study of T cell responses to AZD1222 COVID-19 vaccine. Study observations and caveats: Baseline testing showed seropositivity in only a handful of AZD1222 recipients.

To note about this clone: The target antigen is unknown.

TCRdb keeps only in-frame clones here, not all; method: immunoSEQ multiplex PCR. The table has about 120,000 clones, roughly 90% seen once. The TCR comes from an adult in good health. The sequences come from peripheral blood, collected on day 0 of AZD1222 vaccination.

In DNA, the CDR3 is TGTGCCAGCAGCCAAGAACCCAGGGGATTAAACGAGCAGTACTTC. Protein: CASSQEPRGLNEQYF. This chain connects TRBV3-1 (or the pseudogene TRBV3-2) to TRBJ2-7; D is possibly TRBD1 (6 bases). The CDR3 sequence is 15 residues long. Germline V gives CDR1 LGHDT, CDR2 YNNKEL (reference sequence). The V gene lost 0 bases and the J gene lost 5 bases, with 14 bases spanning the gap.